The present entry profiles one T cell receptor (beta chain) with its context. RNA was extracted and reverse transcribed into cDNA as the sequencing template. The repertoire was sequenced with immunoSEQ multiplex PCR; TCRdb's copy has only in-frame clones and lacks some. Counted here are 120,000 or so clones, 61% occurring once; the ten biggest clones make up around 5.7%. This specimen belongs to a study of CD8+ T cells in alopecia areata. Documented treatment: oral pan-JAK inhibitor, 5-10 mg twice daily. This CDR3 region has 13 residues. Germline V gene sequence: CDR1 SQVTM, CDR2 ANQGSEA. The chain couples TRBV29-1 to TRBJ2-5; weak D call: TRBD1 (6 bases). Judging by the DNA end, TRBJ2-7 fits better; the J call may be wrong. This receptor was obtained from a human donor with alopecia areata. Sequencing used CD4+ T cells sorted from blood, obtained at week 4, from a patient treated with tofacitinib. The CDR3 region is CSGGQGLPYEQYF. CDR3 in DNA: TGCAGCGGAGGGCAGGGGCTACCCTACGAGCAGTACTTC.